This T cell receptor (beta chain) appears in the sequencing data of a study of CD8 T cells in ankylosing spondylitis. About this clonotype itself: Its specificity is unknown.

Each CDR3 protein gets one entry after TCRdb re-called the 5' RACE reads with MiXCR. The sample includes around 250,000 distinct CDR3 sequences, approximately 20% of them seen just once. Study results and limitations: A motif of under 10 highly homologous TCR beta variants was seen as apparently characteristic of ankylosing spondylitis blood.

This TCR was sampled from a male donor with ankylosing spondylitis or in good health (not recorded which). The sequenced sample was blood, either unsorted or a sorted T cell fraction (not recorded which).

The CDR3 bases are TGCGCCAGCAGACCGGGACTAGCGGGAGGGCCCACAGGGAGAGAGACCCAGTACTTC. Its protein product is CASRPGLAGGPTGRETQYF. This rearrangement joins TRBV5-1 to TRBJ2-5, with TRBD2 matching over 16 bases. This CDR3 comprises 19 residues. CDR1 is SGHRS, CDR2 YFSETQ, per germline. The V and J ends lost 5 bases and 4 bases, in that order; junction bases with no gene match: 14.